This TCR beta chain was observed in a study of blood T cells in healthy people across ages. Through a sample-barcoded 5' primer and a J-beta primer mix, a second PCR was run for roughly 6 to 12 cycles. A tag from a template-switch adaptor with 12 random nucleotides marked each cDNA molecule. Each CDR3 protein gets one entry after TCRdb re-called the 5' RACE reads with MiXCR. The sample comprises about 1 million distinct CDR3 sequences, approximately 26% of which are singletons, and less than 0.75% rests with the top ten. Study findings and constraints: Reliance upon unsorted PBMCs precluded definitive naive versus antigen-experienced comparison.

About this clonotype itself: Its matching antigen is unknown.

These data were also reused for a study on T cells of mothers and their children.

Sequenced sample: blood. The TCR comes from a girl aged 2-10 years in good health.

The CDR3 protein is CASSLGQGLGSPLHF. The CDR3 nucleotides are TGTGCCAGCAGTTTGGGACAGGGGTTGGGTTCACCCCTCCACTTT. The gene calls are TRBV6-6 and TRBJ1-6; 10 nucleotides line up with TRBD1. The germline V gene encodes CDR1 MNHNY and CDR2 SVGAGI (reference sequence). The CDR3 is 15 amino acids. The V segment lost 4 bases and the J segment 9 bases; nucleotides outside the gene matches: 6.